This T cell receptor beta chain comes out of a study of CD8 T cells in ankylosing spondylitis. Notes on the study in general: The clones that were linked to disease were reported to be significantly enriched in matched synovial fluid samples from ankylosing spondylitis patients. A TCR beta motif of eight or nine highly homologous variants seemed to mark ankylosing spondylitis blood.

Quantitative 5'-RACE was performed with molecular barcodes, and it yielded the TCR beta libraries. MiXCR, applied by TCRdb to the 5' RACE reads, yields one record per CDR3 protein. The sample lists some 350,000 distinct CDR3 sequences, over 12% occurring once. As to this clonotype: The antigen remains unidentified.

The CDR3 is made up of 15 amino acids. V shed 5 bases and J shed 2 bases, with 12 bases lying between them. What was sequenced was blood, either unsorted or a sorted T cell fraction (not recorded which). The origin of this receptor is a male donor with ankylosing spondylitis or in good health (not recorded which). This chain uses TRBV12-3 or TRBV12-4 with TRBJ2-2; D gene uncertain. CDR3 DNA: TGTGCCAGCAGTATAGGAACCATAAACACCGGGGAGCTGTTTTTT. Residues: CASSIGTINTGELFF.